The 28 T cell receptor beta chains given below trace back to one sample, sequenced in a study of T cells after yellow fever vaccination. TCRdb called the 5' RACE reads again in MiXCR, with one record for every CDR3 protein. The data hold more than 250,000 distinct CDR3 sequences, with around 6.8% observed a single time. Sample: PBMCs, taken more than 35 days after the first yellow fever vaccination. These receptors all stem from a man younger than 30 who received the YFV17D yellow fever vaccine.

The chain's CDR3 is CASSGSSGPGDTQYF. DNA for the CDR3: TGTGCCAGCAGCGGCTCGAGCGGGCCCGGAGATACGCAGTATTTT. This chain links TRBV9 with TRBJ2-3; tentative D call: TRBD2 (6 bases). Per germline, CDR1 SGDLS and CDR2 YYNGEE. CDR3 length equals 15 residues. The V end was cut by 3 bases, the J end by 5 bases, with 16 bases between.

This chain joins TRBV7-9 and TRBJ2-1; D possibly corresponds to TRBD1 (6 bases). Germline CDR1 and CDR2: SEHNR and FQNEAQ (reference sequence). The CDR3 contains 18 residues. V was pared by 3 bases and J by 5 bases, with 23 bases between. The CDR3 sequence: CASSFPGQQSPRHNEQFF. Written as DNA, the CDR3 is TGTGCCAGCAGCTTCCCGGGACAACAAAGTCCACGCCACAATGAGCAGTTCTTC.

The chain employs TRBV24-1 and TRBJ2-1; TRBD2 agrees at 8 bases. The CDR3 runs to 15 residues. V was pared by 8 bases and J by 6 bases, with 11 bases of the junction left unmatched. CDR1 and CDR2 from the germline V gene are KGHDR and SFDVKD. DNA for the CDR3: TGTGCCACCAAAGGTAAAAGCGGGAGCCTCAATGAGCAGTTCTTC. Encoded protein: CATKGKSGSLNEQFF.

This chain connects TRBV24-1 to TRBJ1-2, with TRBD1 as a possible D gene (5 bases). There are 13 residues in the CDR3. Germline V gene sequence: CDR1 KGHDR, CDR2 SFDVKD. Deletions cut 2 bases from V and 4 bases from J, with 7 bases between. The CDR3 here is CATSDWQGYGYTF. Written as DNA, the CDR3 is TGTGCCACCAGTGATTGGCAGGGCTATGGCTACACCTTC.

Only a few counts were recorded for this clonotype. The chain carries TRBV15 and TRBJ2-2; possible D gene TRBD1, 6 bases. The CDR3 consists of 18 residues. Trimming pared 1 base from V and 0 bases from J, leaving 15 bases between. In germline, CDR1 is LNHNV, CDR2 YYDKDF (reference sequence). In DNA form, the CDR3 reads TGTGCCACCAGCAGAGCCCCCCCGGGACAAGCGAACACCGGGGAGCTGTTTTTT. Its translation: CATSRAPPGQANTGELFF.

At least ten counts were recorded for this clonotype. The chain employs TRBV5-4 and TRBJ1-2, with 7 nucleotides matching TRBD1. This CDR3 has 12 amino acids. CDR1 is SGHNT, CDR2 YYREEE, per germline (reference sequence). The junction had 4 bases not matched to a gene; V was cut back by 4 bases and J by 7 bases. The CDR3 DNA sequence: TGTGCCAGCAGCACACAGGGGAGTGGCTACACCTTC. Amino acid sequence: CASSTQGSGYTF.

V usage is TRBV7-2 and J usage is TRBJ2-1, with 10 bases fitting TRBD1. This CDR3 spans 15 amino acids. The V and J ends lost 5 bases and 7 bases, in that order; junction bases with no gene match: 8. The germline V gene has CDR1 SGHTA and CDR2 FQGNSA. CDR3 sequence (DNA): TGTGCCAGCAGCAAACCGGGACAGGGGCCGAATGAGCAGTTCTTC. Amino acids: CASSKPGQGPNEQFF.

This clonotype was counted only a few times. V gene TRBV5-1 combines with J gene TRBJ2-5; D uncertain. Trimming cost V 5 bases and J 5 bases, with 10 bases left between them. Germline CDR1 reads SGHRS; CDR2 reads YFSETQ. This CDR3 is built from 12 residues. The CDR3 region is CASSNVGETQYF. The CDR3, as DNA: TGCGCCAGCAGTAACGTGGGTGAGACCCAGTACTTC.

This clonotype was found many times. V gene TRBV3-1 combines with J gene TRBJ2-1; 12 bases are a match to TRBD2. The germline V gene has CDR1 LGHDT and CDR2 YNNKEL (reference sequence). V shed 4 bases, J shed 1 base, and the junction held 2 bases outside the gene matches. This CDR3 comprises 16 residues. CDR3 residues: CASSRLAGVSYNEQFF. The CDR3 region has the DNA TGTGCCAGCAGCCGACTAGCGGGGGTGTCCTACAATGAGCAGTTCTTC.

This clonotype showed up just a few times. The rearrangement joins TRBV10-3 to TRBJ1-5, with no clear D. CDR3 length equals 15 residues. Trimming removed 2 bases from V and 7 bases from J, with 15 bases in between. Germline values: CDR1 ENHRY, CDR2 SYGVKD. The CDR3 region has the DNA TGTGCCATCAGTGAGCAGCATCGGGAAGGACAGCCCCAGCATTTT. Translation gives CAISEQHREGQPQHF.

This clonotype was seen a handful of times. V gene TRBV4-3 combines with J gene TRBJ2-5; D may be TRBD1 (5 bases). Germline CDR1 reads LGHNA; CDR2 reads YSLEER. V was trimmed by 1 base and J by 2 bases, leaving 11 bases between them. This CDR3 region has 15 residues. This CDR3 is CASSQGAGKQETQYF. In DNA form, the CDR3 reads TGCGCCAGCAGCCAAGGGGCAGGGAAACAAGAGACCCAGTACTTC.

The sample holds many counts of this clonotype. This rearrangement joins TRBV28 to TRBJ2-7; 9 bases fit TRBD1. Germline loops: CDR1 MDHEN, CDR2 SYDVKM. J lost 5 bases, V lost 4 bases, and 6 bases had no gene match. This CDR3 comprises 14 residues. Written as DNA, the CDR3 is TGTGCCAGCAGTTCCGGACAGGGGTTTGACGAGCAGTACGTC. Its protein is CASSSGQGFDEQYV.

The J gene is TRBJ1-6, the V gene TRBV28; the D gene is possibly TRBD1 (5 bases). Trimming shortened V by 5 bases and J by 7 bases, and 12 bases separated the two germline ends. The germline V gene encodes CDR1 MDHEN and CDR2 SYDVKM. CDR3 length equals 14 residues. CDR3 loop: CASSRGTANSPLHF. CDR3 DNA sequence: TGTGCCAGCAGTAGAGGGACGGCCAATTCACCCCTCCACTTT.

Only a few counts were recorded for this clonotype. This chain joins TRBV7-2 and TRBJ2-3; 9 bases fit TRBD2. Germline loops: CDR1 SGHTA, CDR2 FQGNSA. V shed 3 bases, J shed 5 bases, and the junction held 12 bases outside the gene matches. The CDR3 runs to 17 residues. CDR3 in amino acids: CASSFPPGRGGLDTQYF. Written as DNA, the CDR3 is TGTGCCAGCAGCTTCCCACCGGGGCGGGGGGGCCTAGATACGCAGTATTTT.

J is TRBJ2-1 and V is TRBV20-1, with 10 bases fitting TRBD2. The CDR3 is 18 residues long. Germline values: CDR1 DFQATT, CDR2 SNEGSKA (reference sequence). With 5 bases clipped from V and 0 bases from J, the junction kept 13 bases outside the gene matches. CDR3 residues: CSAPERGGVFSSYNEQFF. DNA for the CDR3: TGCAGTGCTCCCGAGCGGGGGGGAGTATTTAGCTCCTACAATGAGCAGTTCTTC.

This clonotype was detected a few times. The V call is TRBV5-6, the J call TRBJ1-4; no reliable D call. The CDR3 loop spans 13 amino acids. Deletions cut 0 bases from V and 10 bases from J, with 10 bases between. Germline V gene data show CDR1 as SGHDT and CDR2 as YYEEEE. In DNA form, the CDR3 reads TGTGCCAGCAGCTTGGGCCGCGGCGGAAAACTGTTTTTT. This translates into CASSLGRGGKLFF.

The table lists this clonotype with a few counts. This rearrangement joins TRBV11-2 to TRBJ2-7, with unresolved D. This CDR3 has 13 residues. With 5 bases removed from V and 2 bases from J, the gap between germline ends came to 10 bases. Germline-derived CDR1 and CDR2 are SGHAT and FQNNGV. CDR3 region: CASSPRAAYEQYV. Here the CDR3 DNA reads TGTGCCAGCAGCCCCCGGGCGGCCTACGAGCAGTACGTC.

This clonotype was observed a few times. This sequence joins TRBV10-3 and TRBJ2-1, with 10 bases aligning to TRBD2. Trimming cost V 7 bases and J 10 bases; bases outside gene matches: 13. The CDR3 length is 15 residues. The V gene's germline CDR1 is ENHRY and CDR2 SYGVKD. In nucleotides, the CDR3 is TGTGCCATCACCCTAACTGAGCGGGGGGGCAACGAGCAGTTCTTC. Residues: CAITLTERGGNEQFF.

This clonotype was detected only a few times. The V call is TRBV5-4, the J call TRBJ2-5; a possible D gene is TRBD2 (5 bases). There are 14 residues in the CDR3. The V end was cut by 4 bases, the J end by 5 bases, with 15 bases between. Germline lookup yields CDR1 SGHNT and CDR2 YYREEE (reference sequence). CDR3 in DNA: TGTGCCAGCAGCGAGCAGACTAAGACGGAGACCCAGTACTTC. This translates into CASSEQTKTETQYF. The full variable domain, with the rest looked up from reference TRBV5-4 and TRBJ2-5, is ETGVTQSPTHLIKTRGQQVTLRCSSQSGHNTVSWYQQALGQGPQFIFQYYREEENGRGNFPPRFSGLQFPNYSSELNVNALELDDSALYLCASSEQTKTETQYFGPGTRLLVL.

This clonotype turned up a few times. The chain links TRBV25-1 to TRBJ1-5, with 12 bases fitting TRBD1. CDR3 length: 13 amino acids. J gave up 8 bases and V 6 bases, and 2 bases lay outside the gene matches. Looked up from germline, CDR1 is MGHDK and CDR2 is SYGVNS. As DNA, the CDR3 is TGTGCCAGCAGCGGGACAGGGGGCGAGCCCCAGCATTTT. This translates into CASSGTGGEPQHF.

The rearrangement uses TRBV7-8 and TRBJ2-1, with D perhaps TRBD1 (9 bases). V was trimmed by 2 bases and J by 8 bases, leaving 16 bases between them. The germline V gene encodes CDR1 SGHVS and CDR2 FQNEAQ. This CDR3 region has 15 residues. CDR3 coding DNA: TGTGCCAGCAGCTTACGGGGGGGACAGGGTTATGAGCAGTTCTTC. It codes for CASSLRGGQGYEQFF.

This clonotype was recorded a few times. The CDR3 DNA follows: TGTGCCAGCAGCACTACTAGCGGGGGAAAGACCCAGTACTTC. Protein: CASSTTSGGKTQYF. The rearrangement links TRBV5-4 to TRBJ2-5; TRBD2 matches at 11 bases. The V gene end was trimmed by 4 bases and the J gene end by 6 bases; junction bases not matched to a gene: 5. This CDR3 region has 14 residues. CDR1 and CDR2 from the germline V gene are SGHNT and YYREEE (reference sequence).

The chain couples TRBV9 to TRBJ1-5, with a possible D match to TRBD1 (5 bases). CDR3 length: 14 residues. Germline V gene sequence: CDR1 SGDLS, CDR2 YYNGEE. Trimming shortened V by 1 base and J by 6 bases, and 11 bases separated the two germline ends. For the CDR3, the DNA is TGTGCCAGCAGCGTACAGGGTTTGGGTCAGCCCCAGCATTTT. Protein sequence: CASSVQGLGQPQHF.

V and J are TRBV3-1 and TRBJ2-2; 9 positions match TRBD2. Germline V gene data show CDR1 as LGHDT and CDR2 as YNNKEL (reference sequence). V was clipped by 5 bases and J by 2 bases; unmatched bases: 6. There are 16 residues in the CDR3. CDR3 amino acids: CASSSAGGFNTGELFF. The CDR3 DNA reads as TGTGCCAGCAGCTCAGCGGGGGGATTTAACACCGGGGAGCTGTTTTTT.

This rearrangement joins TRBV29-1 to TRBJ2-3; perhaps TRBD1 as D (6 bases). V was pared by 7 bases and J by 2 bases, with 13 bases between. Germline V CDR1 and CDR2: SQVTM, ANQGSEA. The CDR3 spans 13 residues. In DNA form, the CDR3 reads TGCAGCGGCTTACAGGGACCCACAGATACGCAGTATTTT. Its translation is CSGLQGPTDTQYF.

This clonotype was recorded at least ten times. The rearrangement joins TRBV28 to TRBJ2-6; no definite D call. Between the trimmed V and J ends, which lost 6 bases and 1 base, there was a span of 7 bases. Germline V gene lookup returns CDR1 MDHEN and CDR2 SYDVKM. The CDR3 has 14 residues. For the CDR3, the DNA is TGTGCCAGCAGCCGACCGTCTGGGGCCAACGTCCTGACTTTC. Residues: CASSRPSGANVLTF.

The sample holds many counts of this clonotype. The rearrangement links TRBV28 to TRBJ2-5, with TRBD2 identical over 14 bases. The ends lost 6 bases at V and 14 bases at J; junction bases unmatched: 11. Germline V gives CDR1 MDHEN, CDR2 SYDVKM. This CDR3 region has 14 residues. The CDR3 sequence: CASSLYLGLAGAYF. As DNA, the CDR3 is TGTGCCAGCAGCCTTTACTTGGGACTAGCGGGGGCCTACTTC.

The genes are TRBV6-5 and TRBJ1-1; D gene unclear. Trimming stripped 0 bases from V and 10 bases from J, with 12 bases between. In germline, CDR1 is MNHEY, CDR2 SVGAGI. CDR3 length: 13 residues. CDR3 coding DNA: TGTGCCAGCAGTTACTCAGCGGGGTACGGAGCTTTCTTT. It codes for CASSYSAGYGAFF.